This TCR beta chain was found in a study of response to subunit inactivated influenza vaccine. TCRdb processed the RT-PCR reads anew with MiXCR; each CDR3 protein has one entry. This table has just over 300,000 distinct CDR3 sequences, roughly a fifth appearing once. This CDR3 spans 15 amino acids. V trimming: 9 bases; J trimming: 2 bases; junction bases outside the gene matches: 7. Germline CDR1 reads SNHLY; CDR2 reads FYNNEI. Concerning this clonotype: The antigen remains unidentified.

General observations from the study: A suggestion made by the authors is that each seasonal influenza vaccination recruits few new T cells.

This clonotype originated in a man between 50 and 75 years old who received an inactivated influenza vaccine. Here the sequenced sample was PBMCs from blood, taken 21 months after vaccination. The chain employs TRBV2 and TRBJ2-1, with 10 bases aligning to TRBD1. The CDR3 loop reads CASHGQGGAYNEQFF. The CDR3 bases are TGTGCCAGTCACGGACAGGGGGGAGCCTACAATGAGCAGTTCTTC.